Listed below are T cell receptor beta chains from one sample, sequenced in a study of CD4 T cells in relation to SARS-CoV-2 and coronaviruses. These TCRs' antigens remain unknown. Produced via immunoSEQ multiplex PCR; TCRdb's table is partial and in-frame only. The data contain around 32,000 clones, 76% of them singletons. Sequences were obtained from CD4+ T cells from PBMCs, cultured in vitro. The receptors come from a human donor in good health. Each CDR3 is given without its conserved first and last residue.

>TRBV6-5|TRBJ1-3
ASRYSSGNTIY
>TRBV3-1/TRBV3-2|TRBJ1-4
ASSPRGLNEKLF
>TRBV10-1|TRBJ1-5
ASSSIFPRPQH
>TRBV6-1|TRBJ1-3
ASSEALRGGNTIY
>TRBV7-2|TRBJ2-7
ASSLALSSGTYEQY
>TRBV3-1/TRBV3-2|TRBJ1-2
ASSQGDRGGYT
>TRBV12-3/TRBV12-4|TRBJ1-4
ATWRQGGEKLF
>TRBV27|TRBJ1-5
ASSPPGVGVQPQH
>TRBV30|TRBJ2-1
AWSPGLAGGYNEQF
>TRBV14|TRBJ2-5
ASSQGIGTQETQY
>TRBV7-9|TRBJ1-4
ASSPGTGLNEKLF
>TRBV7-3|TRBJ2-3
ASSLMGPSTDTQY
>TRBV2|TRBJ1-5
ASRGGPFGSNQPQH
>TRBV29-1|TRBJ1-1
SGGTGETEAF
>TRBV19|TRBJ1-4
ASMEFGTGNEKLF
>TRBV11-3|TRBJ2-1
ASSLDARTGAGEQF
>TRBV23-1|TRBJ2-7
ASSHWDREYEQY
>TRBV11-2|TRBJ2-7
ASSPPEKSLRSTTEQY
>TRBV6-6|TRBJ1-4
ASRENEKLF
>TRBV6-2/TRBV6-3|TRBJ2-2
ASSFRDRGATLDGELF
>TRBV2|TRBJ2-2
ASSSGEGSGELF
>TRBV5-6|TRBJ2-2
ASSRPGQGRTGELF
>TRBV5-5|TRBJ1-4
ASSPMGELGEKLF
>TRBV18|TRBJ1-2
ASSPPAGDGYT
>TRBV4-2|TRBJ2-3
ASSQDGPGGTQY
>TRBV11-1|TRBJ2-5
ASSLTGTQETQY
>TRBV2|TRBJ2-2
ASILSDLTTGELF
>TRBV28|TRBJ1-2
ASSLGAGSLNYGYT
>TRBV11-2|TRBJ1-3
ASSPQGNTIY
>TRBV5-4|TRBJ1-2
ASSLQGAWGYT
>TRBV10-3|TRBJ2-2
AISESRGLGVDGELF
>TRBV7-2|TRBJ1-3
ASSLGSTGGSGNTIY
>TRBV19|TRBJ2-1
ASSGGGANEQF
>TRBV5-1|TRBJ2-7
ASSLVQGALTYEQY
>TRBV6-4|TRBJ2-4
ASSPHYSTGTKNIQY
>TRBV29-1|TRBJ2-2
SVTRTGGASGELF
>TRBV3-1/TRBV3-2|TRBJ2-1
ASSLPLGTQREGHNEQF
>TRBV7-2|TRBJ2-7
ASRPGASVGEQY
>TRBV19|TRBJ1-2
ASSDRGDYGYT
>TRBV11-2|TRBJ2-7
ASSSVAGRGYEQY
>TRBV19|TRBJ2-2
ASSIDRGGNTGELF
>TRBV7-6|TRBJ1-2
ASSSGGRGYT
>TRBV3-1/TRBV3-2|TRBJ2-2
ASSRVSGTTNTGELF
>TRBV10-3|TRBJ2-2
AIRPGLAGEADRNTGELF
>TRBV3-1/TRBV3-2|TRBJ2-5
ASSQDHRGRQTQY
>TRBV4-1|TRBJ1-2
ASSGQGGEINYGYT
>TRBV3-1/TRBV3-2|TRBJ2-3
ASSQERLAGARGTDTQY
>TRBV18|TRBJ1-5
ASSPSRSGSNSNQPQH
>TRBV12-3/TRBV12-4|TRBJ2-7
ASPYEQY
>TRBV5-5|TRBJ1-3
ASSPLQGGGGNTIY